This entry lists 6 T cell receptor beta chains sequenced from one sample in a study of identical twins. TCRdb called the 5' RACE reads again in MiXCR, with one record for every CDR3 protein. This sample has 690,000 or so distinct CDR3 sequences, with 5.5% to 6.5% found just once. The specimen was naive T cells sorted from blood. The receptors shown here come from a man between 18 and 29 years old in good health.

This clonotype appeared a few times. The chain employs TRBV4-1 and TRBJ1-6; TRBD1 might be the D (6 bases). The germline CDR1 and CDR2 sequences are MGHRA and YSYEKL. Between the trimmed V and J ends, which lost 0 bases and 12 bases, there was a span of 12 bases. This CDR3 is built from 14 residues. CDR3 sequence (DNA): TGCGCCAGCAGCCAAGATCGCGACAGGATACCCCTCCACTTT. Its translation: CASSQDRDRIPLHF.

This clonotype was detected many times. The J gene is TRBJ2-1, the V gene TRBV2; the D gene is possibly TRBD2 (6 bases). There are 17 residues in the CDR3. Trimming stripped 2 bases from V and 5 bases from J, with 19 bases between. CDR1 is SNHLY, CDR2 FYNNEI, per germline. This CDR3 reads CASSESATVAENNEQFF. For the CDR3, the DNA is TGTGCCAGCAGTGAAAGCGCCACGGTAGCGGAAAACAATGAGCAGTTCTTC. Full variable domain (outside the CDR3, taken from reference TRBV2 and TRBJ2-1): EPEVTQTPSHQVTQMGQEVILRCVPISNHLYFYWYRQILGQKVEFLVSFYNNEISEKSEIFDDQFSVERPDGSNFTLKIRSTKLEDSAMYFCASSESATVAENNEQFFGPGTRLTVL.

This clonotype was seen at least ten times. The rearrangement joins TRBV6-5 to TRBJ1-1; TRBD1 is a possible D gene (5 bases). Trimming removed 0 bases at V and 2 bases at J, with 10 bases between. The CDR3 contains 15 residues. In germline, CDR1 is MNHEY, CDR2 SVGAGI. The CDR3 DNA reads TGTGCCAGCAGTTACTCGTCAAGGGGAAACACTGAAGCTTTCTTT. Translation gives CASSYSSRGNTEAFF.

This clonotype was recorded many times. The genes are TRBV12-3 or TRBV12-4 and TRBJ2-2; TRBD2 is a possible D gene (5 bases). This CDR3 is 13 amino acids long. Trimming removed 1 base from V and 7 bases from J, with 7 bases in between. The CDR3 loop is CASSLGGYGELFF. In DNA, the CDR3 is TGTGCCAGCAGTTTAGGCGGGTACGGGGAGCTGTTTTTT.

This clonotype has a count of ten or more. The chain couples TRBV20-1 to TRBJ2-1; TRBD2 agrees at 10 bases. The germline V gene has CDR1 DFQATT and CDR2 SNEGSKA (reference sequence). J was trimmed by 5 bases and V by 4 bases; bases with no gene match: 17. The CDR3 covers 18 residues. CDR3 amino acids: CSATTILLAGVFNNEQFF. The CDR3 DNA sequence: TGCAGTGCTACCACGATCCTCCTAGCGGGAGTATTCAACAATGAGCAGTTCTTC.

J is TRBJ2-2 and V is TRBV7-6; either TRBD1 or TRBD2 may fit D (6 bases each). This CDR3 has 17 amino acids. Germline loops: CDR1 SGHVS, CDR2 FNYEAQ. V was cut by 7 bases and J by 1 base, with 19 bases left in between. The CDR3 spells CASTGPAGGLNTGELFF. CDR3 bases: TGTGCCAGCACCGGACCCGCCGGGGGCCTGAACACCGGGGAGCTGTTTTTT.